Each of the 19 T cell receptor beta chains below was sequenced from the same sample in a study of cytomegalovirus exposure and HLA in healthy donors. This PCR relied on a set of 60 Vbeta primers and 13 Jbeta primers. Clones were read by immunoSEQ multiplex PCR, and TCRdb kept only the in-frame ones, dropping some. This table has roughly 220,000 clones, 70% to 85% appearing once. The sample was PBMCs. These receptors originate from a man between 45 and 60 years old in good health and CMV-seronegative.

The rearrangement joins TRBV5-1 to TRBJ1-2, with D possibly matching TRBD1 (5 bases). CDR3 length equals 16 residues. Germline V lookup: CDR1 SGHRS, CDR2 YFSETQ. V was clipped by 0 bases and J by 2 bases, with 14 bases between them. CDR3 amino acids: CASSLEGAGRNYGYTF. Written as DNA, the CDR3 is TGCGCCAGCAGCTTGGAAGGGGCAGGCCGGAACTATGGCTACACCTTC.

The rearrangement links TRBV5-5 to TRBJ1-1, with a weak D call TRBD1 (5 bases). The CDR3 length is 15 residues. The V gene's germline CDR1 is SGHKS and CDR2 YYEKEE (reference sequence). The ends were cut back, 2 bases at V and 6 bases at J, with 17 bases in the middle. The CDR3 sequence is CASSFSQGWVAEAFF. The CDR3 nucleotides read TGTGCCAGCAGCTTCTCCCAGGGATGGGTCGCTGAAGCTTTCTTT.

This clone came up once. At one boundary the junction diverges from the germline segment, which might be a read error. The chain is built from TRBV6-5 and TRBJ1-1; tentative D call: TRBD1 (5 bases). Germline CDR1 reads MNHEY; CDR2 reads SVGAGI. The CDR3 is 14 amino acids. The CDR3 region is CAGSYFGGGTEAFF. The CDR3 DNA reads as TGTGCCGGCAGTTACTTCGGGGGGGGGACTGAAGCTTTCTTT.

V and J are TRBV6-6 and TRBJ1-1; TRBD1 might be the D (6 bases). V lost 6 bases and J lost 3, with 11 bases in between. Germline lookup yields CDR1 MNHNY and CDR2 SVGAGI (reference sequence). The CDR3 covers 13 residues. The DNA for the CDR3 is TGTGCCAGCAGCTCTCGGACAGACACTGAAGCTTTCTTT. It yields the protein CASSSRTDTEAFF.

The chain combines TRBV2 with TRBJ1-2; 8 bases align to TRBD1. The CDR3 has 14 amino acids. The V and J ends lost 6 bases and 4 bases, in that order; junction bases with no gene match: 7. Per the germline V gene, CDR1 is SNHLY and CDR2 is FYNNEI. CDR3 amino acids: CASSMDRATYGYTF. The DNA of the CDR3 is TGTGCCAGCAGCATGGACAGGGCGACCTATGGCTACACCTTC.

This chain joins TRBV27 and TRBJ2-3; possibly TRBD1 for D (6 bases). Per the germline V gene, CDR1 is MNHEY and CDR2 is SMNVEV (reference sequence). The germline V and J ends were trimmed by 5 bases and 3 bases, with 27 bases remaining between them. There are 19 residues in the CDR3. The CDR3 spells CASSLRGYFAGAVTDTQYF. For the CDR3, the DNA is TGTGCCAGCAGTCTACGAGGATATTTTGCAGGGGCCGTGACAGATACGCAGTATTTT.

The chain recombines TRBV4-1 with TRBJ2-5; tentatively, D is TRBD2 (5 bases). The CDR3 runs 13 residues. Germline assignment: CDR1 MGHRA and CDR2 YSYEKL. V gave up 4 bases and J gave up 1 base, with 7 bases separating them. The CDR3 loop is CASSLTSQETQYF. Here the CDR3 DNA reads TGCGCCAGCAGCCTTACTAGCCAAGAGACCCAGTACTTC.

The V call is TRBV28, the J call TRBJ2-7; 8 bases map to TRBD1. The CDR3 spans 15 residues. The V and J ends lost 4 bases and 11 bases, in that order; junction bases with no gene match: 16. Per germline, CDR1 MDHEN and CDR2 SYDVKM. CDR3: CASSSQSPGGETEYF. In nucleotides, the CDR3 is TGTGCCAGCAGTTCCCAGTCCCCAGGGGGCGAAACTGAGTACTTC. The full variable domain, with the rest looked up from reference TRBV28 and TRBJ2-7, is DVKVTQSSRYLVKRTGEKVFLECVQDMDHENMFWYRQDPGLGLRLIYFSYDVKMKEKGDIPEGYSVSREKKERFSLILESASTNQTSMYLCASSSQSPGGETEYFGPGTRLTVT.

The chain links TRBV5-1 to TRBJ2-7, with D possibly being TRBD2 (5 bases). V lost 4 bases and J lost 3, with 17 bases in between. The CDR3 totals 15 residues. Looked up from germline, CDR1 is SGHRS and CDR2 is YFSETQ. CDR3 residues: CASSISSSQSYEQYF. For the CDR3, the DNA is TGCGCCAGCAGCATATCTAGCTCCCAAAGCTACGAGCAGTACTTC.

The J gene is TRBJ2-1, the V gene TRBV2; D unclear. CDR1 and CDR2 from the germline V gene are SNHLY and FYNNEI. Trimming took off 2 bases at V and 3 bases at J, with 11 bases between the two ends. The CDR3 totals 15 residues. The CDR3 region is CASSETSSYYNEQFF. The DNA for the CDR3 is TGTGCCAGCAGTGAAACGAGCTCTTACTACAATGAGCAGTTCTTC.

This rearrangement joins TRBV5-4 to TRBJ2-5, with TRBD1 matching over 8 bases. With V trimmed by 2 bases and J by 4 bases, 4 bases remained unmatched. CDR3 length: 14 residues. Looked up from germline, CDR1 is SGHNT and CDR2 is YYREEE (reference sequence). The CDR3 here is CASSFQGAGETQYF. CDR3 nucleotide sequence: TGTGCCAGCAGCTTTCAGGGGGCAGGAGAGACCCAGTACTTC.

The chain uses TRBV9 and TRBJ2-2; D might be TRBD1 (6 bases). V was trimmed by 4 bases and J by 6 bases, leaving 10 bases between them. Germline-derived CDR1 and CDR2 are SGDLS and YYNGEE. The CDR3 consists of 13 residues. The CDR3 nucleotides read TGTGCCAGCAGCCCAAACAGGGCCGGGGAGCTGTTTTTT. Translated: CASSPNRAGELFF.

This clone was recorded a few times. This chain uses TRBV27 with TRBJ2-3, with 9 bases lining up with TRBD2. This CDR3 has 14 amino acids. Germline trimming cut 8 bases from V and 5 bases from J; bases unmatched to any gene: 8. CDR1 is MNHEY and CDR2 is SMNVEV in the germline V gene (reference sequence). CDR3 in amino acids: CASWAGGPIDTQYF. The CDR3 bases are TGTGCCAGCTGGGCGGGAGGGCCCATAGATACGCAGTATTTT.

This chain connects TRBV27 to TRBJ1-3; 10 bases map to TRBD1. Germline assignment: CDR1 MNHEY and CDR2 SMNVEV (reference sequence). CDR3 length equals 14 residues. The V segment lost 2 bases and the J segment 7 bases; nucleotides outside the gene matches: 2. CDR3 nucleotides: TGTGCCAGCAGTTTAGCGGGACAGGGGAACACCATATATTTT. This codes for CASSLAGQGNTIYF.

The rearrangement joins TRBV29-1 to TRBJ2-7, with D perhaps TRBD2 (5 bases). V lost 4 bases and J 1 base, leaving 14 bases between the germline ends. CDR1 and CDR2 (germline): SQVTM, ANQGSEA. The CDR3 extends over 14 amino acids. The DNA of the CDR3 is TGCAGCGTTGTTGTCGCGGGCAGATCCTACGAGCAGTACTTC. Protein product: CSVVVAGRSYEQYF.

The V call is TRBV5-4, the J call TRBJ1-1, with D perhaps TRBD1 (6 bases). The ends were cut back, 3 bases at V and 4 bases at J, with 19 bases in the middle. The CDR3 runs to 16 residues. Germline V gene lookup returns CDR1 SGHNT and CDR2 YYREEE (reference sequence). The CDR3 sequence is CASSSPRGGRGTEAFF. The CDR3 DNA reads TGTGCCAGCAGCTCCCCGAGGGGGGGACGGGGCACTGAAGCTTTCTTT.

A word on this clone: The sample holds other DNA sequences that translate to the same CDR3. This sequence joins TRBV9 and TRBJ2-2; tentatively, D is TRBD2 (5 bases). From germline, CDR1 is SGDLS and CDR2 YYNGEE. The V and J ends lost 5 bases and 5 bases respectively, with 13 bases between them. The CDR3 is 14 residues long. CDR3 sequence (DNA): TGTGCCAGCAGGCGTCGGGGTTCGACCGGGGAGCTGTTTTTT. Its protein is CASRRRGSTGELFF.

V and J are TRBV28 and TRBJ2-5, with D perhaps TRBD2 (7 bases). The germline V gene has CDR1 MDHEN and CDR2 SYDVKM. V lost 6 bases and J 5 bases, leaving 19 bases between the germline ends. This CDR3 has 15 residues. CDR3 DNA sequence: TGTGCCAGCAGCTCAGATACCAAGGGGGGGGAGACCCAGTACTTC. Amino acid sequence: CASSSDTKGGETQYF. The full variable domain, in which reference TRBV28 and TRBJ2-5 provide the parts outside the CDR3, is DVKVTQSSRYLVKRTGEKVFLECVQDMDHENMFWYRQDPGLGLRLIYFSYDVKMKEKGDIPEGYSVSREKKERFSLILESASTNQTSMYLCASSSDTKGGETQYFGPGTRLLVL.

The V and J genes are TRBV6-1 and TRBJ2-1; perhaps TRBD1 as D (6 bases). The V end was cut by 4 bases, the J end by 3 bases, with 16 bases between. There are 16 residues in the CDR3. Germline assignment: CDR1 MNHNS and CDR2 SASEGT. In nucleotides, the CDR3 is TGTGCCAGCAGTGGACTATGGGTGGACAGCTACAATGAGCAGTTCTTC. It translates to CASSGLWVDSYNEQFF.